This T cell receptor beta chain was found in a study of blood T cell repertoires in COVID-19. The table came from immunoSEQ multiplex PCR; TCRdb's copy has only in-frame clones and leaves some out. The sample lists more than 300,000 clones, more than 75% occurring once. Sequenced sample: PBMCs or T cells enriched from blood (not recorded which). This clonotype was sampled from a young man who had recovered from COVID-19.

The CDR3 sequence is CASSEGQRAHYGYTF. The CDR3 nucleotides are TGCGCCAGCAGCGAAGGTCAGCGGGCCCACTATGGCTACACCTTC. The chain recombines TRBV4-1 with TRBJ1-2; no clear D. CDR3 length: 15 residues. Between the trimmed V and J ends, which lost 5 bases and 3 bases, there was a span of 16 bases. CDR1 and CDR2 (germline): MGHRA, YSYEKL.